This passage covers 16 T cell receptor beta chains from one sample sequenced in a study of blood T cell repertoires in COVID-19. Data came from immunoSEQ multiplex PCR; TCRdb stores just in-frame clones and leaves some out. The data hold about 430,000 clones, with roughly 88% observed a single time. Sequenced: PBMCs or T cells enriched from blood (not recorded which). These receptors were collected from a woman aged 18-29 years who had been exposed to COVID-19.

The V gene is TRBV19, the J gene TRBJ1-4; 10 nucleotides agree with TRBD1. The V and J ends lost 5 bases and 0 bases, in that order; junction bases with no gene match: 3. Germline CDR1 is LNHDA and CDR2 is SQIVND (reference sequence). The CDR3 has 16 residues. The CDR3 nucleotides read TGTGCCAGTAGTGCGGACAGGGGGACAACTAATGAAAAACTGTTTTTT. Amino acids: CASSADRGTTNEKLFF.

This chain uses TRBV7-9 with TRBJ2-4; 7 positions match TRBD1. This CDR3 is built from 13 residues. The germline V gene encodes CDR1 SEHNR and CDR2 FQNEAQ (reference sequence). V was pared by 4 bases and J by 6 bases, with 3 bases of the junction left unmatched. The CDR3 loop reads CASSSGTVNIQYF. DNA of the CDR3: TGTGCCAGCAGCTCCGGGACAGTAAACATTCAGTACTTC.

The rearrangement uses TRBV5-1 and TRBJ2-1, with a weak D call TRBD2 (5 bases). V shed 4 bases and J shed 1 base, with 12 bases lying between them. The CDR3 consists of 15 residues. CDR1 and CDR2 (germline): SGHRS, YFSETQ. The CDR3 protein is CASSLAMLSYNEQFF. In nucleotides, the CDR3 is TGCGCCAGCAGCCTAGCTATGCTATCCTACAATGAGCAGTTCTTC.

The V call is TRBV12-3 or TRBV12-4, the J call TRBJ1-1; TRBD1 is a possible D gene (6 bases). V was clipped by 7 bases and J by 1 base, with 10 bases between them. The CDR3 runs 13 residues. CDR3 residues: CASKGQRNTEAFF. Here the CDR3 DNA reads TGTGCCAGCAAAGGACAGAGGAACACTGAAGCTTTCTTT.

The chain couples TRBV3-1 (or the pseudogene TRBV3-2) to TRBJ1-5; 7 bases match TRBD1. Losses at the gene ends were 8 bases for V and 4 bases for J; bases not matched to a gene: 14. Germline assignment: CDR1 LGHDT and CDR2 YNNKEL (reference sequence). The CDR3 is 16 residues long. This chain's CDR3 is CASPRDSTIGNQPQHF. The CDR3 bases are TGTGCCAGCCCCCGGGACAGCACGATAGGAAATCAGCCCCAGCATTTT.

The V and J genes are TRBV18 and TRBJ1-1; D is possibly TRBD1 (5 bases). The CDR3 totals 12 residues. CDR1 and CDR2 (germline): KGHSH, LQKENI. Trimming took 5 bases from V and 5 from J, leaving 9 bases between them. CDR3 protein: CASSTQGTEAFF. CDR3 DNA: TGTGCCAGCTCAACTCAGGGAACTGAAGCTTTCTTT.

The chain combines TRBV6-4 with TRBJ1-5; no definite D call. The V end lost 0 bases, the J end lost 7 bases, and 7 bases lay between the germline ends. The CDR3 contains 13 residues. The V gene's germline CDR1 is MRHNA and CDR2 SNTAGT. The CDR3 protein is CASSDSGGQPQHF. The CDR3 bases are TGTGCCAGCAGTGACTCAGGAGGACAGCCCCAGCATTTT.

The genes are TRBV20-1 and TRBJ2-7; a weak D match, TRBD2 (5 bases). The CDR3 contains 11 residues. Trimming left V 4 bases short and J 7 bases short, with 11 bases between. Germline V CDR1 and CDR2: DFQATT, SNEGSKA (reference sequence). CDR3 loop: CSAISPGEQYF. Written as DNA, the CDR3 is TGCAGTGCTATCTCCCCGGGGGAGCAGTACTTC.

CDR3 DNA: TGTGCCAGCAGCTTAAATGGTGGTCTGGCAGGGGTTAATTCACCCCTCCACTTT. Translating gives CASSLNGGLAGVNSPLHF. The genes are TRBV7-3 and TRBJ1-6; maybe TRBD1 (6 bases). The germline V and J ends were trimmed by 1 base and 6 bases, with 19 bases remaining between them. The CDR3 contains 18 residues. CDR1 SGHTA and CDR2 FQGTGA come from the germline V gene.

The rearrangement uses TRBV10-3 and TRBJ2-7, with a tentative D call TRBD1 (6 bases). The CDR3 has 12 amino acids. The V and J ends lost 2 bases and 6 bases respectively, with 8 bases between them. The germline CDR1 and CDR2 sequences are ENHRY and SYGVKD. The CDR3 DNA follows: TGTGCCATCAGTGAGCCAGGGGCCGAGCAGTACTTC. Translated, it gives CAISEPGAEQYF.

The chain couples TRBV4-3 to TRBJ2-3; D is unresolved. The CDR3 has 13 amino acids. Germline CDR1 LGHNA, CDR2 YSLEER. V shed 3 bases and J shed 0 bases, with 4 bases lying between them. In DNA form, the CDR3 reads TGCGCCAGCAGCCACGTAAGCACAGATACGCAGTATTTT. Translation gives CASSHVSTDTQYF.

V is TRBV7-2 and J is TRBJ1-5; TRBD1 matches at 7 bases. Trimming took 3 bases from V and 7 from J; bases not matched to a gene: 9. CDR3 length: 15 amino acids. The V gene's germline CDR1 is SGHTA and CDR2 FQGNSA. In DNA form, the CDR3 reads TGTGCCAGCAGCTTGGGACAGTCGGGATCGCAGCCCCAGCATTTT. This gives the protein CASSLGQSGSQPQHF.

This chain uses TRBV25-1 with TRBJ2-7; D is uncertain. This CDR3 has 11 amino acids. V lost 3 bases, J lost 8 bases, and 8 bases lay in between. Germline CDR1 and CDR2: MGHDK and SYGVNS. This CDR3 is CASSETTKQYF. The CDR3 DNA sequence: TGTGCCAGCAGTGAGACAACGAAGCAGTACTTC.

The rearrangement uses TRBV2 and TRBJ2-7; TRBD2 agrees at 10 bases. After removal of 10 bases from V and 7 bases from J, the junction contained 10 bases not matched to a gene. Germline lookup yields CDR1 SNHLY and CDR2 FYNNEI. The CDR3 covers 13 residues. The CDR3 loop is CATLLAGASEQYF. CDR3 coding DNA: TGTGCCACCCTCCTAGCGGGAGCGTCGGAGCAGTACTTC.

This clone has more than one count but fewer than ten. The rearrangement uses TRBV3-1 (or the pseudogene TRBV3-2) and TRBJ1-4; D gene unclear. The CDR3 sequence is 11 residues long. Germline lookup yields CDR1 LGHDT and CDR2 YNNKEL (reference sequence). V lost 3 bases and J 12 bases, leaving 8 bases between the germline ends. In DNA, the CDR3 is TGTGCCAGCAGCCATTTGGGCGAACTGTTTTTT. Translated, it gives CASSHLGELFF.

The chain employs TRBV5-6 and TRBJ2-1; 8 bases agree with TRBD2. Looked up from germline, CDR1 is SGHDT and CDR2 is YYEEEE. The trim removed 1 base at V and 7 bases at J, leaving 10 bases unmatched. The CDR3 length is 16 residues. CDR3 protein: CASSLLSGTQRNEQFF. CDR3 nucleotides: TGTGCCAGCAGCTTGCTTAGCGGGACACAGAGGAATGAGCAGTTCTTC.